This T cell receptor beta chain was obtained from a study of CD8 T cells in Susac syndrome. The study, taken as a whole, reports: The TCR sequencing and HLA analysis in the study involved a relatively small number of individuals, as the study acknowledged.

TEMRA cells were FACS-enriched and CD8+ and CD4+ T cells negatively isolated. The CDR3 length is 14 residues. Germline V gene lookup returns CDR1 SGHDT and CDR2 YYEEEE. With 3 bases removed from V and 1 base from J, the gap between germline ends came to 8 bases. With regard to this clonotype: What it binds is not known.

Random hexamers served to reverse transcribe roughly 0.5 to 1 ug RNA. The TCR beta CDR3 was amplified by immunoSEQ multiplex PCR across 54 Vbeta, 13 Jbeta. TCRdb itself ran the immunoSEQ multiplex PCR reads through MiXCR, one entry per CDR3 protein. Of 150,000 to 200,000 distinct CDR3 sequences in the sample, approximately 96% were seen once. Sequences were obtained from CD4+ T cells from PBMCs. V is TRBV5-6 and J is TRBJ2-1; possible D gene TRBD2, 6 bases. The receptor comes from a human donor with multiple sclerosis. CDR3 in amino acids: CASSSGRSYNEQFF. CDR3 coding DNA: TGTGCCAGCAGCTCAGGGAGGTCCTACAATGAGCAGTTCTTC.